Here is one T cell receptor beta chain with its context. The data stem from a study of blood T cell repertoires in COVID-19. Germline V gene data show CDR1 as DFQATT and CDR2 as SNEGSKA (reference sequence). Trimming cost V 2 bases and J 6 bases, with 5 bases left between them. The CDR3 totals 11 residues. Measured with immunoSEQ multiplex PCR; TCRdb has only the in-frame clones, and not every one. The sample contains over 200,000 clones, about nine tenths of which appear only once. The specimen was peripheral blood. This TCR was recovered from a man in his forties or fifties who had recovered from COVID-19. The chain joins TRBV20-1 to TRBJ2-1; TRBD1 might be the D (5 bases). The CDR3 region is CSARQGNEQFF. The CDR3 bases are TGCAGTGCTAGACAGGGCAATGAGCAGTTCTTC.